The 22 T cell receptor beta chains in this list originate from one sample, sequenced in a study of T cells in Graves' hyperthyroidism and ophthalmopathy. Researchers amplified the TCR beta CDR3 regions from RNA transcripts. First-round RT-PCR of the TCR CDR3 relied on the HTBI primer set. TCRdb re-called the multiplex PCR reads through MiXCR, storing one row per CDR3 protein. Of 620,000 or so distinct CDR3 sequences in the sample, roughly 15% were seen once. The sequenced sample consisted of blood. The source of these receptors is a woman aged 45-65 years with Graves' ophthalmopathy.

This clonotype has just a few counts. A much larger clone differs by one base, so this may be a read error. J is TRBJ2-7 and V is TRBV10-3; 12 bases line up with TRBD2. Germline CDR1 and CDR2: ENHRY and SYGVKD. The J segment lost 7 bases and the V segment lost 8 bases, leaving 9 bases of the junction unmatched. The CDR3 is made up of 14 amino acids. The CDR3, as DNA: TGTGCCATCGGCTCGACTAGCGGGAGTGTGGAGCAGTACTTC. Residues: CAIGSTSGSVEQYF.

This clonotype was recorded at least ten times. This chain uses TRBV12-3 or TRBV12-4 with TRBJ2-3, with D maybe TRBD1 (6 bases). The V end was cut by 6 bases, the J end by 0 bases, with 13 bases between. This CDR3 has 15 amino acids. CDR3 sequence: CASSKTGGSTDTQYF. The CDR3 DNA sequence: TGTGCCAGCAGCAAGACAGGAGGTAGCACAGATACGCAGTATTTT.

The rearrangement joins TRBV4-2 to TRBJ2-1; D uncertain. V was pared by 3 bases and J by 6 bases, with 9 bases between. The length of the CDR3 is 13 residues. Germline V gene sequence: CDR1 LGHNA, CDR2 YNFKEQ. In DNA, the CDR3 is TGTGCCAGCAGCCAGATTGGCGGCAATGAGCAGTTCTTC. This codes for CASSQIGGNEQFF.

Comment on this clonotype: A much larger clone is a single base away; this may be a read error. V gene TRBV10-3 combines with J gene TRBJ2-1; perhaps D is TRBD1 or TRBD2 (5 bases each). The germline V gene has CDR1 ENHRY and CDR2 SYGVKD. This CDR3 has 15 residues. The CDR3 is CAISERDAAFNGQFF. CDR3 nucleotides: TGTGCCATCAGTGAACGGGACGCAGCATTCAATGGGCAGTTCTTC.

The genes are TRBV7-8 and TRBJ1-5, with TRBD1 identical over 7 bases. The CDR3 extends over 15 amino acids. Germline V gene data show CDR1 as SGHVS and CDR2 as FQNEAQ. Unmatched junction bases numbered 8, after V lost 5 bases and J lost 4 bases. The CDR3 loop is CASSPQGLPNQPQHF. The CDR3 region has the DNA TGTGCCAGCAGCCCACAGGGGCTACCGAATCAGCCCCAGCATTTT. The full variable domain, completed using reference TRBV7-8 and TRBJ1-5, is GAGVSQSPRYKVAKRGQDVALRCDPISGHVSLFWYQQALGQGPEFLTYFQNEAQLDKSGLPSDRFFAERPEGSVSTLKIQRTQQEDSAVYLCASSPQGLPNQPQHFGDGTRLSIL.

This clonotype was detected many times. The chain combines TRBV11-2 with TRBJ2-5, with D perhaps matching TRBD1 (6 bases). Germline V gene sequence: CDR1 SGHAT, CDR2 FQNNGV. Deletions cut 2 bases from V and 1 base from J, with 14 bases between. The CDR3 has 16 residues. CDR3 nucleotide sequence: TGTGCCAGCAGCTTATCCGGGACAACCAGCCAAGAGACCCAGTACTTC. It is translated as CASSLSGTTSQETQYF.

This clonotype occurred many times. The chain uses TRBV11-2 and TRBJ1-2, with D possibly being TRBD1 (5 bases). In germline, CDR1 is SGHAT, CDR2 FQNNGV. V was trimmed by 1 base and J by 8 bases, leaving 14 bases between them. The CDR3 spans 14 residues. This CDR3 reads CASSLVRGVGGYTF. The CDR3 DNA reads as TGTGCCAGCAGCTTAGTTCGGGGGGTCGGGGGCTACACCTTC.

This clonotype has a count of ten or more. The chain is built from TRBV7-9 and TRBJ2-7; 9 bases align to TRBD1. The CDR3 runs 20 residues. CDR1 is SEHNR, CDR2 FQNEAQ, per germline (reference sequence). Losses at the gene ends were 2 bases for V and 5 bases for J; bases not matched to a gene: 22. The CDR3 coding sequence is TGTGCCAGCAGCTTATTAGCACCGGGACAGGGCTTTTTTGACAACCACGAGCAGTACTTC. It encodes CASSLLAPGQGFFDNHEQYF.

This chain uses TRBV10-3 with TRBJ2-7; 10 positions agree with TRBD1. Germline CDR1 is ENHRY and CDR2 is SYGVKD. This CDR3 comprises 12 residues. J gave up 4 bases and V 8 bases, and 2 bases lay outside the gene matches. The CDR3 sequence: CAIGTGVYEQYF. In nucleotides, the CDR3 is TGTGCCATCGGGACAGGGGTTTACGAGCAGTACTTC.

J is TRBJ1-1 and V is TRBV30, with D perhaps matching TRBD1 (5 bases). This CDR3 comprises 13 residues. Trimming took 4 bases from V and 4 from J, leaving 13 bases between them. Germline assignment: CDR1 GTSNPN and CDR2 SVGIG (reference sequence). CDR3 in amino acids: CAWNGGGGTEAFF. The CDR3 nucleotides read TGTGCCTGGAACGGGGGGGGGGGCACTGAAGCTTTCTTT.

This clonotype was seen repeatedly, ten times or more. The CDR3 protein is CASSTTVAGNTIYF. The CDR3 DNA follows: TGCGCCAGCAGCACGACAGTAGCTGGAAACACCATATATTTT. This chain joins TRBV5-1 and TRBJ1-3, with D possibly TRBD1 on 5 matching bases. Trimming shortened V by 4 bases and J by 2 bases, and 10 bases separated the two germline ends. The length of the CDR3 is 14 residues. Per germline, CDR1 SGHRS and CDR2 YFSETQ.

The chain uses TRBV24-1 and TRBJ2-2, with no clear D. The V and J ends lost 2 bases and 7 bases respectively, with 7 bases between them. CDR1 and CDR2 (germline): KGHDR, SFDVKD. This CDR3 region has 13 residues. CDR3 bases: TGTGCCACCAGTGATTACGGGTTCGGGGAGCTGTTTTTT. Its protein product is CATSDYGFGELFF.

This clonotype has at least ten counts. V and J are TRBV11-2 and TRBJ2-1, with D perhaps TRBD1 (6 bases). This CDR3 has 15 residues. V gave up 5 bases and J gave up 3 bases, with 14 bases separating them. Germline lookup yields CDR1 SGHAT and CDR2 FQNNGV. The CDR3, as DNA: TGTGCCAGCAGCCCCGGACAGCGGTTCTACAATGAGCAGTTCTTC. It encodes CASSPGQRFYNEQFF. Variable domain in full (rest from reference TRBV11-2 and TRBJ2-1): EAGVAQSPRYKIIEKRQSVAFWCNPISGHATLYWYQQILGQGPKLLIQFQNNGVVDDSQLPKDRFSAERLKGVDSTLKIQPAKLEDSAVYLCASSPGQRFYNEQFFGPGTRLTVL.

This clonotype was seen repeatedly, ten times or more. The V call is TRBV12-3 or TRBV12-4, the J call TRBJ2-1, with 11 bases lining up with TRBD2. The CDR3 runs 18 residues. Trimming removed 6 bases from V and 1 base from J; junction bases left unmatched: 11. CDR3 region: CASSPHPGLAVSYNEQFF. CDR3 nucleotide sequence: TGTGCCAGCAGCCCTCACCCGGGACTAGCGGTTTCCTACAATGAGCAGTTCTTC.

There are many counts of this clonotype. The rearrangement joins TRBV7-3 to TRBJ1-1; TRBD1 matches at 7 bases. Unmatched junction bases numbered 12, after V lost 2 bases and J lost 0 bases. This CDR3 has 18 amino acids. Germline V lookup: CDR1 SGHTA, CDR2 FQGTGA. Written as DNA, the CDR3 is TGTGCCAGCAGCTTAGGGGTACCCCTGACAGGGTTGAACACTGAAGCTTTCTTT. This sequence encodes CASSLGVPLTGLNTEAFF.

This clonotype was recorded many times. CDR3 DNA sequence: TGTGCCAGCAGCGTTACAGGGGGCCACACTGAAGCTTTCTTT. Its protein product is CASSVTGGHTEAFF. The rearrangement links TRBV9 to TRBJ1-1, with 9 bases aligning to TRBD1. V shed 2 bases, J shed 3 bases, and the junction held 2 bases outside the gene matches. The CDR3 has 14 residues. Germline V gene data show CDR1 as SGDLS and CDR2 as YYNGEE.

This clonotype was counted many times. This chain joins TRBV7-9 and TRBJ2-5; D is tentatively TRBD1 or TRBD2 (6 bases each). Germline V gives CDR1 SEHNR, CDR2 FQNEAQ (reference sequence). This CDR3 contains 16 residues. V gave up 1 base and J gave up 5 bases, with 17 bases separating them. The CDR3 protein is CASSLGARGPAETQYF. For the CDR3, the DNA is TGTGCCAGCAGCTTAGGGGCTCGGGGGCCCGCGGAGACCCAGTACTTC.

This clonotype was observed a few times. The V gene is TRBV27, the J gene TRBJ1-1; 10 nucleotides line up with TRBD1. There are 14 residues in the CDR3. V lost 6 bases to trimming and J lost 3 bases; unmatched junction nucleotides: 4. CDR1 is MNHEY and CDR2 is SMNVEV in the germline V gene (reference sequence). As DNA, the CDR3 is TGTGCCAGCAGAGGGACAGGGGATTACACTGAAGCTTTCTTT. Residues: CASRGTGDYTEAFF.

The chain recombines TRBV24-1 with TRBJ1-2, with 10 bases lining up with TRBD1. This CDR3 comprises 16 residues. Germline lookup yields CDR1 KGHDR and CDR2 SFDVKD. V shed 6 bases and J 3 bases; nucleotides not matched to a gene: 9. The CDR3 sequence is CATSQSGTGAHYGYTF. Here the CDR3 DNA reads TGTGCCACCAGTCAGTCGGGGACAGGGGCCCACTATGGCTACACCTTC.

This clonotype occurred many times. The CDR3 DNA sequence: TGTGCCAGCAGTGGGATCGAGCATCCCCAGAACTACGAGCAGTACTTC. This sequence encodes CASSGIEHPQNYEQYF. This rearrangement joins TRBV2 to TRBJ2-7; D is uncertain. Between the trimmed V and J ends, which lost 4 bases and 3 bases, there was a span of 19 bases. There are 16 residues in the CDR3. Germline CDR1 and CDR2: SNHLY and FYNNEI.

In the case of this clonotype: Because it lacks the conserved phenylalanine or tryptophan at the end, this CDR3 is likely a read error. V is TRBV7-2 and J is TRBJ2-5; 16 bases are shared with TRBD2. V lost 5 bases, J lost 5 bases, and 2 bases stayed unmatched. Per the germline V gene, CDR1 is SGHTA and CDR2 is FQGNSA. This CDR3 region has 15 residues. DNA of the CDR3: TGTGCCAGCAGCAAGGGACTAGCGGGAGGGGAGACCCAGTACCTC. Protein: CASSKGLAGGETQYL.

As regards this clonotype: At one of its ends the junction is not consistent with the germline gene, which may arise from a read error. This sequence joins TRBV10-2 and TRBJ2-2; D remains unclear. The CDR3 contains 14 residues. The germline V gene encodes CDR1 WSHSY and CDR2 SAAADI. The CDR3 coding sequence is TGTGCCAGCAGTTTAGATGGGTGGACCGGGGAGCTGTTTTTT. Its protein product is CASSLDGWTGELFF.